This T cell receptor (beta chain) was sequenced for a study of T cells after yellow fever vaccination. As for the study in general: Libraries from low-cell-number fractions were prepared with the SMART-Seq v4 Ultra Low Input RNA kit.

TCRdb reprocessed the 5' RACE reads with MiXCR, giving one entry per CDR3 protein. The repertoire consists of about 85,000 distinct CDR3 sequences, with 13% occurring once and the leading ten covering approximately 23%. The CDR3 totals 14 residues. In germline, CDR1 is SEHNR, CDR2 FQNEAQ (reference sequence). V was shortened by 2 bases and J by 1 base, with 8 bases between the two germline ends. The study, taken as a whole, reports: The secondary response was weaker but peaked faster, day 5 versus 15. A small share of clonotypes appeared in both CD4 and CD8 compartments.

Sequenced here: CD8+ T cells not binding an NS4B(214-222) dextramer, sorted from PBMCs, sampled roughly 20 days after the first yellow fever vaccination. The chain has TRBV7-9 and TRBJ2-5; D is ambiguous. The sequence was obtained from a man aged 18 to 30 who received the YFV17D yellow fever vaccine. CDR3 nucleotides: TGTGCCAGCAGCTTACATAATTTCCAAGAGACCCAGTACTTC. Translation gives CASSLHNFQETQYF.